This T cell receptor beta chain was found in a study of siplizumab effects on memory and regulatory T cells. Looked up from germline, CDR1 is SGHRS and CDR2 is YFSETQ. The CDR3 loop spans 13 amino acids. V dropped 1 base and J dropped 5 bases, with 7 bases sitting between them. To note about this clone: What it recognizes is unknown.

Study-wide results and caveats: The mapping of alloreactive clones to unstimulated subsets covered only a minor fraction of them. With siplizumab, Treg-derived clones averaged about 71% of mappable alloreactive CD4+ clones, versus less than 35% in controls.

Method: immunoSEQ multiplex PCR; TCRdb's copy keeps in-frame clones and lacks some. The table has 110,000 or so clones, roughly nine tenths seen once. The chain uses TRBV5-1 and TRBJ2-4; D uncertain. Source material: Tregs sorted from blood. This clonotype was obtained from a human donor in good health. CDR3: CASSLRPENIQYF. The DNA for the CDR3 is TGCGCCAGCAGCTTGAGACCCGAAAACATTCAGTACTTC.